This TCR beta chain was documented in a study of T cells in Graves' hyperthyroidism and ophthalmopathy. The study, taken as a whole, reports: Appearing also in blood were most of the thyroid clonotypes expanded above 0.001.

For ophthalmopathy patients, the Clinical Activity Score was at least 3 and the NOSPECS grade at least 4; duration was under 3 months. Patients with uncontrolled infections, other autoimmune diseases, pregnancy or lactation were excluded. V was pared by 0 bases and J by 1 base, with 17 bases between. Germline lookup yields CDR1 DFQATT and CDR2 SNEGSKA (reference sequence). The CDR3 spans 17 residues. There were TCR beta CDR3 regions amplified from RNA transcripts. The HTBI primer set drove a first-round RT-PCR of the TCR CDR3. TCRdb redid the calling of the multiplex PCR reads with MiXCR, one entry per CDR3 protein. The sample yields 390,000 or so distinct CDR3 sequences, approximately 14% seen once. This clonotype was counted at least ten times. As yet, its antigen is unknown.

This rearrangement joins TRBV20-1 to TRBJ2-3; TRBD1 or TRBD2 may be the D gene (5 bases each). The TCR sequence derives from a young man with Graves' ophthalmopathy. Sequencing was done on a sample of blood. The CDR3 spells CSARDAGRGRGTDTQYF. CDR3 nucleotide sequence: TGCAGTGCTAGAGATGCAGGCCGGGGACGTGGCACAGATACGCAGTATTTT.